One and the same sample provided the 18 T cell receptor beta chains below, sequenced in a study of Graves' ophthalmopathy and Graves' hyperthyroidism. TCR beta CDR3 regions were amplified from RNA transcripts. Second-round multiplex PCR came after first-round RT-PCR with HTBI primers. TCRdb re-analysed the multiplex PCR reads in MiXCR, keeping a single row per CDR3 protein. The sample contains around 1.1 million distinct CDR3 sequences, about 40% of which appear only once. The material sequenced was peripheral blood or thyroid tissue (not recorded which). All receptors derive from an adult man with Graves' hyperthyroidism.

This chain connects TRBV2 to TRBJ1-4; D is unclear. The CDR3 covers 10 residues. With 10 bases removed from V and 6 bases from J, the gap between germline ends came to 6 bases. Germline CDR1 is SNHLY and CDR2 is FYNNEI. The CDR3 region is CATTDEKLFF. DNA for the CDR3: TGTGCCACCACGGATGAAAAACTGTTTTTT.

Many counts were recorded for this clonotype. The rearrangement joins TRBV20-1 to TRBJ2-7; 10 bases are a match to TRBD1. The trim removed 6 bases at V and 4 bases at J, leaving 6 bases unmatched. CDR3 length: 13 residues. Per germline, CDR1 DFQATT and CDR2 SNEGSKA (reference sequence). Here the CDR3 reads CSASQDRGYEQYF. The CDR3 region has the DNA TGCAGTGCCAGCCAGGACAGGGGGTACGAGCAGTACTTC.

The V and J genes are TRBV5-1 and TRBJ2-2; D gene ambiguous. The CDR3 has 10 residues. CDR1 is SGHRS and CDR2 is YFSETQ in the germline V gene. The CDR3 DNA sequence: TGCGGGATGGACACCGGGGAGCTGTTTTTT. This sequence encodes CGMDTGELFF.

Points on this clonotype: A much larger clone is a single base away; this may be a read error. The CDR3 protein is CASSRWPVSSHYGYTF. In DNA form, the CDR3 reads TGCGCCAGCAGCCGCTGGCCGGTCTCATCCCACTATGGCTACACCTTC. The chain employs TRBV11-2 and TRBJ1-2; D call uncertain. The CDR3 contains 16 residues. In germline, CDR1 is SGHAT, CDR2 FQNNGV.

The DNA of the CDR3 is TGTGCCATCAGTGCGGGACTAGCGCGCCGCTACGAGCAGTACTTC. Translated: CAISAGLARRYEQYF. The chain links TRBV10-3 to TRBJ2-7, with 10 nucleotides matching TRBD2. The CDR3 covers 15 residues. V was clipped by 4 bases and J by 3 bases; unmatched bases: 6. Germline CDR1 reads ENHRY; CDR2 reads SYGVKD.

This clonotype was seen only a few times. The rearrangement uses TRBV7-6 and TRBJ1-1; 9 nucleotides agree with TRBD1. Germline loops: CDR1 SGHVS, CDR2 FNYEAQ. V gave up 0 bases and J gave up 3 bases; unmatched junction bases: 5. There are 16 residues in the CDR3. CDR3 nucleotide sequence: TGTGCCAGCAGCTTAGCGGACAGGGGACAATACACTGAAGCTTTCTTT. It specifies CASSLADRGQYTEAFF.

This clonotype was counted many times. The CDR3 region is CASSPPYKNTEAFF. The CDR3 DNA follows: TGTGCCAGCAGCCCGCCCTACAAGAACACTGAAGCTTTCTTT. The chain combines TRBV7-9 with TRBJ1-1; no reliable D call. The CDR3 has 14 residues. Trimming removed 5 bases at V and 1 base at J, with 11 bases between. The germline V gene has CDR1 SEHNR and CDR2 FQNEAQ (reference sequence).

The chain couples TRBV7-9 to TRBJ2-3; D gene ambiguous. Looked up from germline, CDR1 is SEHNR and CDR2 is FQNEAQ (reference sequence). The CDR3 runs 13 residues. Trimming cost V 2 bases and J 4 bases, with 7 bases left between them. The CDR3 here is CASSLPSSDTQYF. CDR3 nucleotides: TGTGCCAGCAGCTTACCCTCATCAGATACGCAGTATTTT.

This clonotype was seen only once. V usage is TRBV29-1 and J usage is TRBJ2-7; TRBD1 matches 7 bases. The CDR3 extends over 14 amino acids. V dropped 2 bases and J dropped 1; count of bases not matched to a gene: 5. The germline V gene encodes CDR1 SQVTM and CDR2 ANQGSEA. CDR3 bases: TGCAGCGTTGAACTCGGACAGGCATCCTACGAGCAGTACTTC. Translating gives CSVELGQASYEQYF.

The V gene is TRBV25-1, the J gene TRBJ2-7, with 8 bases matching TRBD1. Germline lookup yields CDR1 MGHDK and CDR2 SYGVNS. The V gene end was trimmed by 8 bases and the J gene end by 8 bases; junction bases not matched to a gene: 11. There are 13 residues in the CDR3. DNA for the CDR3: TGTGCCAGCGTGGGACAGGCCACCTCTCAGCAGTACTTC. The encoded protein is CASVGQATSQQYF.

The chain combines TRBV2 with TRBJ1-2; 7 bases align to TRBD1. Germline V gene lookup returns CDR1 SNHLY and CDR2 FYNNEI. The V segment lost 8 bases and the J segment 6 bases; nucleotides outside the gene matches: 15. The CDR3 runs 15 residues. The CDR3: CASLEMEGGRDGYTF. Here the CDR3 DNA reads TGTGCCAGCTTAGAGATGGAAGGGGGCCGGGATGGCTACACCTTC.

As to this clonotype: One end of the junction does not line up with germline, which may come from a read error. The chain recombines TRBV10-2 with TRBJ1-1, with a possible D match to TRBD1 (6 bases). The CDR3 contains 14 residues. CDR1 WSHSY and CDR2 SAAADI come from the germline V gene. The CDR3: CASRLGHMNTEAFF. The DNA of the CDR3 is TGTGCCAGCAGGTTGGGACACATGAACACTGAAGCTTTCTTT.

The chain carries TRBV20-1 and TRBJ2-5; perhaps TRBD1 as D (6 bases). CDR1 is DFQATT, CDR2 SNEGSKA, per germline (reference sequence). CDR3 size: 14 residues. V lost 0 bases to trimming and J lost 5 bases, with 13 bases between them. The CDR3 spells CSARERGSAETQYF. CDR3 nucleotide sequence: TGCAGTGCTAGAGAAAGGGGGAGTGCGGAGACCCAGTACTTC.

This clonotype has ten or more counts. This chain joins TRBV6-1 and TRBJ2-2; either TRBD1 or TRBD2 may supply D (5 bases each). The CDR3 is made up of 15 amino acids. Germline V lookup: CDR1 MNHNS, CDR2 SASEGT. V was clipped by 6 bases and J by 0 bases, with 11 bases between them. Here the CDR3 reads CASRGTLANTGELFF. The CDR3 nucleotides are TGTGCCAGCAGAGGGACGCTGGCGAACACCGGGGAGCTGTTTTTT.

This rearrangement joins TRBV20-1 to TRBJ2-3; D ambiguous. Germline CDR1 reads DFQATT; CDR2 reads SNEGSKA (reference sequence). CDR3 length: 14 amino acids. The CDR3 loop is CRPPRRPTTDTQYF. In nucleotides, the CDR3 is TGCAGACCCCCGAGACGCCCTACCACAGATACGCAGTATTTT.

This clonotype has a count of ten or more. The chain uses TRBV12-3 or TRBV12-4 and TRBJ1-5; D unresolved. The CDR3 contains 12 residues. Trimming removed 3 bases from V and 3 bases from J, with 3 bases in between. The CDR3 loop is CASSFDNQPQHF. DNA of the CDR3: TGTGCCAGCAGTTTCGACAATCAGCCCCAGCATTTT.

The chain uses TRBV11-2 and TRBJ1-4; 9 bases are a match to TRBD1. The CDR3 consists of 17 residues. V shed 3 bases and J 7 bases; nucleotides not matched to a gene: 12. Per germline, CDR1 SGHAT and CDR2 FQNNGV. CDR3 in amino acids: CASSLILTGGSSEKLFF. DNA of the CDR3: TGTGCCAGCAGCTTGATACTAACAGGGGGCTCAAGTGAAAAACTGTTTTTT.

Ten or more counts support this clonotype. The rearrangement links TRBV20-1 to TRBJ2-5; possible D gene TRBD1, 6 bases. V lost 2 bases and J lost 1, with 8 bases in between. The CDR3 spans 13 residues. The V gene's germline CDR1 is DFQATT and CDR2 SNEGSKA (reference sequence). The DNA for the CDR3 is TGCAGTGCTAGATTGACAGGCCAAGAGACCCAGTACTTC. Its protein product is CSARLTGQETQYF.